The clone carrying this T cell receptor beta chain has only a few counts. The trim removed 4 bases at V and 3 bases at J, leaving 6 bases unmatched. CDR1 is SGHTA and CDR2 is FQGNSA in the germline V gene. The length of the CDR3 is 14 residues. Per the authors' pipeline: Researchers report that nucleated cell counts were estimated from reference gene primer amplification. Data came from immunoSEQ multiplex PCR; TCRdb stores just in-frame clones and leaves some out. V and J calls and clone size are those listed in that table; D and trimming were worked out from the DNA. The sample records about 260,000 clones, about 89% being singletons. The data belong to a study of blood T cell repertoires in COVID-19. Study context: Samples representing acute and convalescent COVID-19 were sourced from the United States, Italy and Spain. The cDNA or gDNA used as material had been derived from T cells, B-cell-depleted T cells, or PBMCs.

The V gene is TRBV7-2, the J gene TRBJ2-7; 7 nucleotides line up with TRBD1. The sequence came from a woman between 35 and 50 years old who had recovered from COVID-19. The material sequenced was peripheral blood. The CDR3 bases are TGTGCCAGCAGCTCTAGAGGGGGCTTCTACGAGCAGTACTTC. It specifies CASSSRGGFYEQYF.